The 32 T cell receptor beta chains below were found in one sample sequenced in a study of T cells after yellow fever vaccination. TCRdb passed the 5' RACE reads through MiXCR, listing each CDR3 protein once. The sample lists 200,000 to 300,000 distinct CDR3 sequences; 5.5% to 8.5% were seen once. The starting material was CD4+ T cells sorted from PBMCs, obtained on the day of the yellow fever booster vaccination. These receptors were taken from a man aged 25 to 40 who received the YFV17D yellow fever vaccine.

The chain employs TRBV2 and TRBJ2-7; D gene ambiguous. The V gene's germline CDR1 is SNHLY and CDR2 FYNNEI. The ends were cut back, 2 bases at V and 6 bases at J, with 8 bases in the middle. The CDR3 has 12 residues. For the CDR3, the DNA is TGTGCCAGCAGTGAATTTTCTCTCGAGCAGTACTTC. It is translated as CASSEFSLEQYF. The variable domain in full, completed from reference TRBV2 and TRBJ2-7, reads EPEVTQTPSHQVTQMGQEVILRCVPISNHLYFYWYRQILGQKVEFLVSFYNNEISEKSEIFDDQFSVERPDGSNFTLKIRSTKLEDSAMYFCASSEFSLEQYFGPGTRLTVT.

This clonotype was seen at least ten times. This chain connects TRBV20-1 to TRBJ2-2, with 11 bases matching TRBD1. V shed 5 bases, J shed 4 bases, and the junction held 9 bases outside the gene matches. This CDR3 region has 16 residues. The germline V gene encodes CDR1 DFQATT and CDR2 SNEGSKA (reference sequence). CDR3 DNA: TGCAGTGCTCGCCCGTGGGACAGGGGGAGCACCGGGGAGCTGTTTTTT. Its translation: CSARPWDRGSTGELFF.

This chain uses TRBV29-1 with TRBJ2-7, with D possibly being TRBD1 (5 bases). Trimming shortened V by 3 bases and J by 6 bases, and 27 bases separated the two germline ends. CDR1 is SQVTM and CDR2 is ANQGSEA in the germline V gene. The CDR3 has 17 amino acids. The CDR3: CSVDPRNRKRLVAEQYF. The CDR3 nucleotides are TGCAGCGTTGACCCCCGAAACAGGAAACGCCTGGTCGCCGAGCAGTACTTC.

This clonotype has a handful of counts. The V and J genes are TRBV24-1 and TRBJ1-1, with a tentative D call TRBD1 (5 bases). The CDR3 loop spans 16 amino acids. Per germline, CDR1 KGHDR and CDR2 SFDVKD. With 5 bases removed from V and 4 bases from J, the gap between germline ends came to 19 bases. The CDR3 coding sequence is TGTGCCACCAGTGCCACGGGACGCGGGGGAGGCACTGAAGCTTTCTTT. It codes for CATSATGRGGGTEAFF.

This clonotype came up a few times. This chain uses TRBV9 with TRBJ2-3; D is uncertain. Trimming cost V 0 bases and J 4 bases, with 6 bases left between them. The CDR3 runs to 13 residues. The germline CDR1 and CDR2 sequences are SGDLS and YYNGEE. DNA of the CDR3: TGTGCCAGCAGCGTAGGCATCCCAGATACGCAGTATTTT. Protein: CASSVGIPDTQYF.

This clonotype was picked up many times. The CDR3 loop is CASSLDPNTGELFF. The CDR3 DNA reads TGTGCCAGCAGCTTAGACCCGAACACCGGGGAGCTGTTTTTT. J is TRBJ2-2 and V is TRBV7-2; D ambiguous. The germline V and J ends were trimmed by 1 base and 0 bases, with 3 bases remaining between them. The germline gives CDR1 SGHTA, CDR2 FQGNSA. This CDR3 comprises 14 residues.

V usage is TRBV7-9 and J usage is TRBJ2-7; tentative D call: TRBD2 (7 bases). Per germline, CDR1 SEHNR and CDR2 FQNEAQ (reference sequence). V lost 10 bases, J lost 5 bases, and 12 bases lay in between. The CDR3 loop spans 11 amino acids. CDR3 nucleotide sequence: TGTGCCACCGTAGGGGGGGACGAGCAGTACTTC. Translating gives CATVGGDEQYF. Supplemented by reference TRBV7-9 and TRBJ2-7, the full variable domain reads DTGVSQNPRHKITKRGQNVTFRCDPISEHNRLYWYRQTLGQGPEFLTYFQNEAQLEKSRLLSDRFSAERPKGSFSTLEIQRTEQGDSAMYLCATVGGDEQYFGPGTRLTVT.

The V call is TRBV20-1, the J call TRBJ1-5; possible D gene TRBD1, 5 bases. The CDR3 has 13 residues. V shed 6 bases and J shed 2 bases, with 11 bases lying between them. CDR1 and CDR2 (germline): DFQATT, SNEGSKA (reference sequence). The CDR3 DNA reads as TGCAGTGCCAGGGCAGGAGGCAATCAGCCCCAGCATTTT. As protein: CSARAGGNQPQHF.

The chain couples TRBV6-5 to TRBJ2-1; TRBD2 agrees at 8 bases. V lost 5 bases to trimming and J lost 6 bases; unmatched junction nucleotides: 0. Germline loops: CDR1 MNHEY, CDR2 SVGAGI. This CDR3 has 12 amino acids. DNA of the CDR3: TGTGCCAGCAGTCGGGAGGGCAATGAGCAGTTCTTC. Translation gives CASSREGNEQFF.

This chain joins TRBV10-3 and TRBJ2-1; 7 bases are shared with TRBD2. The CDR3 covers 14 residues. V shed 7 bases, J shed 3 bases, and the junction held 6 bases outside the gene matches. The germline V gene has CDR1 ENHRY and CDR2 SYGVKD. The CDR3 bases are TGTGCCATCACTGAAGGGAGGGGCTACAATGAGCAGTTCTTC. Its translation is CAITEGRGYNEQFF.

The chain joins TRBV5-1 to TRBJ2-7, with 7 nucleotides matching TRBD2. Germline loops: CDR1 SGHRS, CDR2 YFSETQ. J lost 5 bases, V lost 3 bases, and 11 bases had no gene match. This CDR3 is 15 amino acids long. The CDR3 reads CASSWGLITVDEQYF. The CDR3 DNA reads as TGCGCCAGCAGCTGGGGACTAATCACCGTAGACGAGCAGTACTTC.

This clonotype has only a few counts. The chain employs TRBV3-1 and TRBJ2-3, with 13 bases fitting TRBD2. The CDR3 covers 17 residues. The V gene's germline CDR1 is LGHDT and CDR2 YNNKEL (reference sequence). V shed 2 bases and J 7 bases; nucleotides not matched to a gene: 9. The CDR3 bases are TGTGCCAGCAGCCAACCCAGGACTAGCGGGAGAGGAAATACGCAGTATTTT. Its translation is CASSQPRTSGRGNTQYF.

This clonotype has a count of ten or more. The chain has TRBV5-1 and TRBJ2-1; D uncertain. This CDR3 has 13 residues. The ends were cut back, 0 bases at V and 3 bases at J, with 4 bases in the middle. Germline-derived CDR1 and CDR2 are SGHRS and YFSETQ. CDR3 nucleotides: TGCGCCAGCAGCTTGGGCAACTACAATGAGCAGTTCTTC. Its protein product is CASSLGNYNEQFF.

The chain links TRBV6-4 to TRBJ2-1, with a weak D call TRBD1 (5 bases). V gave up 6 bases and J gave up 8 bases, with 17 bases separating them. The length of the CDR3 is 14 residues. Per germline, CDR1 MRHNA and CDR2 SNTAGT. This CDR3 reads CASSKGKQSDEQFF. The CDR3, as DNA: TGTGCCAGCAGCAAGGGGAAACAGTCAGATGAGCAGTTCTTC.

This clonotype was counted a few times. The genes are TRBV27 and TRBJ1-1; a possible D gene is TRBD1 (5 bases). Germline V gene data show CDR1 as MNHEY and CDR2 as SMNVEV (reference sequence). The CDR3 totals 15 residues. The ends were cut back, 7 bases at V and 0 bases at J, with 15 bases in the middle. The CDR3 coding sequence is TGTGCCAGCAACCCTAGCGGCAGGGTGAACACTGAAGCTTTCTTT. The encoded protein is CASNPSGRVNTEAFF.

This clonotype has ten or more counts. The CDR3 DNA is TGTGCCAGCTCACGGACAGGTCCGACAGATACGCAGTATTTT. Amino acid sequence: CASSRTGPTDTQYF. The chain links TRBV18 to TRBJ2-3; 7 nucleotides line up with TRBD1. Unmatched junction bases numbered 4, after V lost 4 bases and J lost 3 bases. The CDR3 spans 14 residues. The germline gives CDR1 KGHSH, CDR2 LQKENI. Full variable domain (missing parts from reference TRBV18 and TRBJ2-3): NAGVMQNPRHLVRRRGQEARLRCSPMKGHSHVYWYRQLPEEGLKFMVYLQKENIIDESGMPKERFSAEFPKEGPSILRIQQVVRGDSAAYFCASSRTGPTDTQYFGPGTRLTVL.

CDR3 DNA sequence: TGTGCCAGCAGCCGGGGAGGCAGGGGGGGTGAAAAACTGTTTTTT. Protein: CASSRGGRGGEKLFF. This chain joins TRBV7-2 and TRBJ1-4; the match to TRBD1 covers 7 bases. From germline, CDR1 is SGHTA and CDR2 FQGNSA. The J segment lost 7 bases and the V segment lost 5 bases, leaving 10 bases of the junction unmatched. The CDR3 loop spans 15 amino acids.

The sample holds a few counts of this clonotype. The chain combines TRBV5-1 with TRBJ2-1, with D perhaps TRBD1 or TRBD2 (5 bases each). Deletions cut 0 bases from V and 5 bases from J, with 12 bases between. This CDR3 region has 15 residues. Germline V gene data show CDR1 as SGHRS and CDR2 as YFSETQ. Written as DNA, the CDR3 is TGCGCCAGCAGCTTGGGGGGGATGGACCACAATGAGCAGTTCTTC. Translated: CASSLGGMDHNEQFF.

The chain joins TRBV19 to TRBJ1-2; tentatively, D is TRBD1 (5 bases). The germline CDR1 and CDR2 sequences are LNHDA and SQIVND (reference sequence). CDR3 length: 17 residues. The germline V and J ends were trimmed by 3 bases and 6 bases, with 23 bases remaining between them. The CDR3 reads CASSIALDARGVDGYTF. The CDR3, as DNA: TGTGCCAGTAGTATTGCATTGGACGCCCGAGGGGTGGATGGCTACACCTTC.

This clonotype occurred a few times. The chain employs TRBV19 and TRBJ2-2; 7 bases fit TRBD1. Germline V gene data show CDR1 as LNHDA and CDR2 as SQIVND (reference sequence). This CDR3 has 15 residues. V lost 5 bases and J lost 1; bases outside the gene matches: 4. For the CDR3, the DNA is TGTGCCAGTAGTGGGACAGATTTGAACACCGGGGAGCTGTTTTTT. Translation: CASSGTDLNTGELFF.

This clonotype was seen only a few times. The chain carries TRBV9 and TRBJ2-3; D unclear. From germline, CDR1 is SGDLS and CDR2 YYNGEE. The V end lost 0 bases, the J end lost 5 bases, and 7 bases lay between the germline ends. The length of the CDR3 is 13 residues. CDR3 DNA sequence: TGTGCCAGCAGCGTAGAGACCAAAGATACGCAGTATTTT. Amino acid sequence: CASSVETKDTQYF.

This clonotype was found many times. CDR3 region: CASSLGGRELFF. CDR3 DNA: TGTGCCAGCAGCTTGGGGGGCCGGGAGCTGTTTTTT. The chain has TRBV5-4 and TRBJ2-2; weak D call: TRBD1 (5 bases). V was cut by 0 bases and J by 9 bases, with 6 bases left in between. The germline gives CDR1 SGHNT, CDR2 YYREEE (reference sequence). The length of the CDR3 is 12 residues.

Comments on this clonotype: A much larger clone is a single base away; this may be a read error. This chain joins TRBV3-1 and TRBJ2-1; D possibly corresponds to TRBD2 (6 bases). This CDR3 region has 15 residues. Per the germline V gene, CDR1 is LGHDT and CDR2 is YNNKEL (reference sequence). CDR3 in amino acids: CASTQEAAGSNEQFF. The CDR3 nucleotides are TGTGCCAGCACCCAAGAAGCTGCGGGATCAAATGAGCAGTTCTTC.

This clonotype showed up many times. The chain is built from TRBV23-1 and TRBJ2-7; 12 nucleotides match TRBD1. TRBV23-1 is an ORF, and what it does is uncertain. The V segment lost 10 bases and the J segment 4 bases; nucleotides outside the gene matches: 8. This CDR3 spans 14 amino acids. In DNA, the CDR3 is TGCGCCACCTGGACGGGACAGGGGGCGTACGAGCAGTACTTC. Amino acid sequence: CATWTGQGAYEQYF.

The V and J genes are TRBV20-1 and TRBJ2-7; 9 nucleotides agree with TRBD1. Per germline, CDR1 DFQATT and CDR2 SNEGSKA (reference sequence). The V segment lost 6 bases and the J segment 4 bases; nucleotides outside the gene matches: 13. The CDR3 covers 15 residues. The CDR3 here is CSAPETGTGPYEQYF. CDR3 nucleotide sequence: TGCAGTGCCCCCGAGACCGGGACAGGGCCGTACGAGCAGTACTTC.

For this clonotype: A clone one base away is much larger, so this may be a read error. The chain combines TRBV29-1 with TRBJ2-7; 11 nucleotides agree with TRBD1. V lost 8 bases to trimming and J lost 7 bases; unmatched junction nucleotides: 7. CDR1 is SQVTM, CDR2 ANQGSEA, per germline. This CDR3 spans 12 amino acids. CDR3 sequence reads: CSLGQGASEQYF. The CDR3 DNA sequence: TGCAGCCTTGGACAGGGGGCGAGTGAGCAGTACTTC.

In this sample, this clonotype turned up many times. The chain joins TRBV11-2 to TRBJ2-7, with 7 bases fitting TRBD1. CDR3 length: 15 amino acids. From germline, CDR1 is SGHAT and CDR2 FQNNGV. V dropped 1 base and J dropped 2; count of bases not matched to a gene: 5. This CDR3 is CASSLGPGQTYEQYF. DNA of the CDR3: TGTGCCAGCAGCTTAGGCCCGGGACAGACCTACGAGCAGTACTTC.

The table lists this clonotype with a few counts. V and J are TRBV5-5 and TRBJ1-5, with 7 bases fitting TRBD1. Per germline, CDR1 SGHKS and CDR2 YYEKEE (reference sequence). V lost 0 bases to trimming and J lost 7 bases; unmatched junction nucleotides: 13. There are 17 residues in the CDR3. CDR3 residues: CASSLAAQGGNPQPQHF. CDR3 sequence (DNA): TGTGCCAGCAGCTTGGCCGCCCAGGGGGGGAATCCGCAGCCCCAGCATTTT.

Ten or more counts support this clonotype. The CDR3, as DNA: TGTGCCATCAGTGAGTCTCAGGCAACCGCCTACGAGCAGTACTTC. It yields the protein CAISESQATAYEQYF. The chain couples TRBV10-3 to TRBJ2-7; the D is unclear. Trimming took 0 bases from V and 2 from J, leaving 11 bases between them. CDR3 length: 15 residues. Germline V CDR1 and CDR2: ENHRY, SYGVKD.

The gene calls are TRBV29-1 and TRBJ1-4; no firm D call. The CDR3 consists of 14 residues. The germline V gene encodes CDR1 SQVTM and CDR2 ANQGSEA. V was trimmed by 4 bases and J by 0 bases, leaving 9 bases between them. The CDR3 region is CSVAPFTTNEKLFF. Written as DNA, the CDR3 is TGCAGCGTTGCTCCCTTCACAACTAATGAAAAACTGTTTTTT.

This sequence joins TRBV20-1 and TRBJ1-5; D call uncertain. Trimming stripped 7 bases from V and 3 bases from J, with 13 bases between. Germline CDR1 reads DFQATT; CDR2 reads SNEGSKA (reference sequence). The CDR3 spans 13 residues. The CDR3 bases are TGCAGTGGGGTCGATGGTTTCAATCAGCCCCAGCATTTT. It specifies CSGVDGFNQPQHF.

This clonotype was seen only a few times. This chain connects TRBV4-3 to TRBJ2-4; possible D gene TRBD2, 6 bases. There are 17 residues in the CDR3. Germline-derived CDR1 and CDR2 are LGHNA and YSLEER. The germline V and J ends were trimmed by 3 bases and 0 bases, with 15 bases remaining between them. CDR3 sequence: CASSQSHQGGAKNIQYF. CDR3 nucleotides: TGCGCCAGCAGCCAGTCACATCAGGGAGGAGCCAAAAACATTCAGTACTTC.